These T cell receptor beta chains were read from a single sample in a study of identical twins. TCRdb analysed the 5' RACE reads with MiXCR anew, one entry per CDR3 protein. The sample lists under 300,000 distinct CDR3 sequences, over 12% occurring once. Sequencing was performed on memory (CD45RO+) T cells sorted from blood. The receptors here all came from a young woman in good health. The CDR3 runs from the conserved cysteine through the conserved F or W. A D gene is named only where the DNA matches it firmly. Not all rows give a size; the values are once, few, many and, for expanded clones, a class.

CDR3 protein: CASTSQTGYGANVLTF
CDR3 DNA: TGTGCCTCCACCAGCCAGACAGGGTATGGGGCCAACGTCCTGACTTTC
J gene: TRBJ2-6
D gene: TRBD1
V gene: TRBV10-3
clone size: many

CDR3 protein: CASSVAGPGDGETQYF
CDR3 DNA: TGTGCCAGCAGCGTAGCGGGTCCGGGAGACGGGGAGACCCAGTACTTC
J gene: TRBJ2-5
D gene: NA
V gene: TRBV9
clone size: many

CDR3 protein: CSASIRTATYEQYF
CDR3 DNA: TGCAGTGCTTCAATCAGGACGGCCACCTACGAGCAGTACTTC
J gene: TRBJ2-7
D gene: NA
V gene: TRBV20-1
clone size: NA

CDR3 protein: CASSPRGFGDTQYF
CDR3 DNA: TGTGCCAGCAGCCCGCGGGGCTTCGGAGATACGCAGTATTTT
J gene: TRBJ2-3
D gene: NA
V gene: TRBV7-9
clone size: NA

CDR3 protein: CASSSGGTEAFF
CDR3 DNA: TGTGCCAGCAGCTCGGGGGGGACTGAAGCTTTCTTT
J gene: TRBJ1-1
D gene: NA
V gene: TRBV7-9
clone size: NA

CDR3 protein: CASSLRDRGGYGYTF
CDR3 DNA: TGTGCCAGCAGCCTACGTGACAGGGGCGGCTATGGCTACACCTTC
J gene: TRBJ1-2
D gene: TRBD1
V gene: TRBV6-1
clone size: NA

CDR3 protein: CASSQAREYEQYF
CDR3 DNA: TGCGCCAGCAGCCAAGCAAGAGAATACGAGCAGTACTTC
J gene: TRBJ2-7
D gene: NA
V gene: TRBV4-3
clone size: few

CDR3 protein: CASSLAEDLYNEQFF
CDR3 DNA: TGTGCCAGCAGCTTAGCGGAGGATCTCTACAATGAGCAGTTCTTC
J gene: TRBJ2-1
D gene: NA
V gene: TRBV7-2
clone size: once

CDR3 protein: CAISEGLIWEQYF
CDR3 DNA: TGTGCCATCAGTGAGGGTCTGATTTGGGAGCAGTACTTC
J gene: TRBJ2-7
D gene: NA
V gene: TRBV10-3
clone size: NA

CDR3 protein: CASSPRGSNYGYTF
CDR3 DNA: TGTGCCAGCAGCCCCCGCGGATCTAACTATGGCTACACCTTC
J gene: TRBJ1-2
D gene: NA
V gene: TRBV9
clone size: few

CDR3 protein: CASRGTSSTDTQYF
CDR3 DNA: TGTGCCAGCAGGGGGACTAGCAGCACAGATACGCAGTATTTT
J gene: TRBJ2-3
D gene: TRBD2
V gene: TRBV2
clone size: NA

CDR3 protein: CASRGFNTEAFF
CDR3 DNA: TGTGCCAGCAGGGGCTTTAACACTGAAGCTTTCTTT
J gene: TRBJ1-1
D gene: NA
V gene: TRBV2
clone size: few

CDR3 protein: CASSTHGEQYF
CDR3 DNA: TGTGCCAGCAGTACCCACGGGGAGCAGTACTTC
J gene: TRBJ2-7
D gene: NA
V gene: TRBV2
clone size: NA

CDR3 protein: CASSPIGSSEVQTQYF
CDR3 DNA: TGTGCCAGCAGTCCCATAGGGTCTAGCGAGGTACAGACCCAGTACTTC
J gene: TRBJ2-5
D gene: NA
V gene: TRBV6-1
clone size: NA

CDR3 protein: CASSPQGGSSYNEQFF
CDR3 DNA: TGTGCCAGCTCGCCCCAGGGCGGGAGCTCCTACAATGAGCAGTTCTTC
J gene: TRBJ2-1
D gene: TRBD2
V gene: TRBV18
clone size: NA

CDR3 protein: CASSYVGAGQNIQYF
CDR3 DNA: TGTGCCAGCAGTTACGTGGGAGCTGGCCAAAACATTCAGTACTTC
J gene: TRBJ2-4
D gene: NA
V gene: TRBV6-5
clone size: NA

CDR3 protein: CATTGLDSYEQYF
CDR3 DNA: TGTGCCACCACGGGACTGGACTCCTACGAGCAGTACTTC
J gene: TRBJ2-7
D gene: NA
V gene: TRBV2
clone size: many

CDR3 protein: CASTPRDGRGSTDTQYF
CDR3 DNA: TGCGCCAGCACCCCCAGAGATGGGCGGGGAAGCACAGATACGCAGTATTTT
J gene: TRBJ2-3
D gene: NA
V gene: TRBV5-1
clone size: many

CDR3 protein: CASYPGHLGSYEQYF
CDR3 DNA: TGCGCCAGCTATCCGGGACACCTTGGCTCCTACGAGCAGTACTTC
J gene: TRBJ2-7
D gene: NA
V gene: TRBV5-1
clone size: many

CDR3 protein: CSARGKTGVNTEAFF
CDR3 DNA: TGCAGTGCTAGAGGAAAGACAGGGGTGAACACTGAAGCTTTCTTT
J gene: TRBJ1-1
D gene: TRBD1
V gene: TRBV20-1
clone size: few

CDR3 protein: CASSWVRETGELFF
CDR3 DNA: TGTGCCAGCAGTTGGGTCAGGGAGACCGGGGAGCTGTTTTTT
J gene: TRBJ2-2
D gene: NA
V gene: TRBV6-5
clone size: NA

CDR3 protein: CSAEPLAGGKKQYF
CDR3 DNA: TGCAGTGCTGAGCCTCTAGCGGGGGGGAAGAAGCAGTACTTC
J gene: TRBJ2-7
D gene: TRBD2
V gene: TRBV20-1
clone size: few

CDR3 protein: CSARVTASNTEAFF
CDR3 DNA: TGCAGTGCTAGGGTGACAGCATCGAACACTGAAGCTTTCTTT
J gene: TRBJ1-1
D gene: NA
V gene: TRBV20-1
clone size: NA

CDR3 protein: CSVAARGQETQYF
CDR3 DNA: TGCAGCGTTGCAGCGCGGGGGCAAGAGACCCAGTACTTC
J gene: TRBJ2-5
D gene: TRBD2
V gene: TRBV29-1
clone size: NA

CDR3 protein: CASSLEYLIRGPETQYF
CDR3 DNA: TGCGCCAGCAGCTTGGAATACCTTATACGAGGGCCAGAGACCCAGTACTTC
J gene: TRBJ2-5
D gene: NA
V gene: TRBV5-1
clone size: few

CDR3 protein: CASSWGRAFAGELFF
CDR3 DNA: TGTGCCAGCAGCTGGGGGCGGGCCTTCGCCGGGGAGCTGTTTTTT
J gene: TRBJ2-2
D gene: NA
V gene: TRBV25-1
clone size: many

CDR3 protein: CASSPGTGNEKLFF
CDR3 DNA: TGTGCCAGCAGCCCGGGGACGGGGAATGAAAAACTGTTTTTT
J gene: TRBJ1-4
D gene: NA
V gene: TRBV7-9
clone size: many

CDR3 protein: CASSRRDRVSGYTF
CDR3 DNA: TGTGCCAGCAGCCGCCGGGACAGGGTCTCTGGCTACACCTTC
J gene: TRBJ1-2
D gene: TRBD1
V gene: TRBV12-3/TRBV12-4
clone size: many

CDR3 protein: CSAVQGGGPDTQYF
CDR3 DNA: TGCAGTGCCGTACAGGGAGGCGGCCCAGATACGCAGTATTTT
J gene: TRBJ2-3
D gene: NA
V gene: TRBV20-1
clone size: many

CDR3 protein: CASSSGRSNNEQFF
CDR3 DNA: TGTGCCAGCAGTAGCGGGAGGTCCAACAATGAGCAGTTCTTC
J gene: TRBJ2-1
D gene: TRBD2
V gene: TRBV6-2/TRBV6-3
clone size: NA

CDR3 protein: CASSQGYPYGYTF
CDR3 DNA: TGTGCCAGCAGCCAAGGATATCCCTATGGCTACACCTTC
J gene: TRBJ1-2
D gene: NA
V gene: TRBV5-6
clone size: NA

CDR3 protein: CASGVLETMNTGELFF
CDR3 DNA: TGCGCCAGCGGTGTACTGGAAACTATGAACACCGGGGAGCTGTTTTTT
J gene: TRBJ2-2
D gene: NA
V gene: TRBV4-3
clone size: few

CDR3 protein: CASSYARDSAEAFF
CDR3 DNA: TGTGCCAGCAGTTACGCAAGGGACAGCGCTGAAGCTTTCTTT
J gene: TRBJ1-1
D gene: TRBD1
V gene: TRBV6-2/TRBV6-3
clone size: many

CDR3 protein: CASSVGAEAFF
CDR3 DNA: TGTGCCAGCAGCGTAGGTGCTGAAGCTTTCTTT
J gene: TRBJ1-1
D gene: NA
V gene: TRBV9
clone size: few

CDR3 protein: CASSRDTSYGYTF
CDR3 DNA: TGTGCCAGCAGTCGGGACACCTCCTATGGCTACACCTTC
J gene: TRBJ1-2
D gene: NA
V gene: TRBV6-1
clone size: NA

CDR3 protein: CAITGHQNTEAFF
CDR3 DNA: TGTGCCATCACGGGACATCAGAACACTGAAGCTTTCTTT
J gene: TRBJ1-1
D gene: NA
V gene: TRBV10-3
clone size: once

CDR3 protein: CASRTTGVVETQYF
CDR3 DNA: TGCGCCAGCAGGACGACAGGGGTCGTAGAGACCCAGTACTTC
J gene: TRBJ2-5
D gene: TRBD1
V gene: TRBV5-1
clone size: few

CDR3 protein: CASRPEPASTQYF
CDR3 DNA: TGCGCCAGCAGGCCGGAACCGGCGAGTACGCAGTATTTT
J gene: TRBJ2-3
D gene: NA
V gene: TRBV10-2
clone size: NA

CDR3 protein: CASSSIYGGDAYEQYF
CDR3 DNA: TGTGCCAGCAGCTCCATCTACGGGGGCGACGCCTACGAGCAGTACTTC
J gene: TRBJ2-7
D gene: NA
V gene: TRBV7-8
clone size: many

CDR3 protein: CAISESTAGHPYNEQFF
CDR3 DNA: TGTGCCATCAGTGAGTCGACGGCAGGGCATCCTTACAATGAGCAGTTCTTC
J gene: TRBJ2-1
D gene: NA
V gene: TRBV10-3
clone size: few

CDR3 protein: CASSEQGGSSYEQYF
CDR3 DNA: TGTGCCAGCAGTGAACAGGGTGGGAGCTCCTACGAGCAGTACTTC
J gene: TRBJ2-7
D gene: NA
V gene: TRBV25-1
clone size: NA

CDR3 protein: CASSQEGSGIGGYEQYF
CDR3 DNA: TGCGCCAGCAGCCAAGAGGGTAGCGGGATAGGGGGCTACGAGCAGTACTTC
J gene: TRBJ2-7
D gene: TRBD2
V gene: TRBV4-3
clone size: few

CDR3 protein: CASSSAGAGTDTQYF
CDR3 DNA: TGTGCCAGCAGTTCAGCGGGAGCGGGCACAGATACGCAGTATTTT
J gene: TRBJ2-3
D gene: TRBD2
V gene: TRBV6-5
clone size: many